The present T cell receptor (beta chain) was sequenced within a study of blood T cell repertoires in COVID-19. On the study more broadly: From T cells, B-cell-depleted T cells, or PBMCs came the material, which was cDNA or gDNA.

The table came from immunoSEQ multiplex PCR; TCRdb's copy has only in-frame clones and leaves some out. This sample has 270,000 or so clones; roughly 88% occur once, and the top ten carry about 3%. From germline, CDR1 is SGHRS and CDR2 YFSETQ. The CDR3 is 16 amino acids. Germline trimming cut 3 bases from V and 3 bases from J; bases unmatched to any gene: 11. The receptor comes from a woman in her 30s with active or convalescent COVID-19. V usage is TRBV5-1 and J usage is TRBJ1-2, with 7 bases that match TRBD1. Input material: peripheral blood. The DNA for the CDR3 is TGCGCCAGCAGCTCGTACCAGGGGGTGAGGGACTATGGCTACACCTTC. Its protein product is CASSSYQGVRDYGYTF.